A selection of T cell receptor beta chains follows, all from one sample in a study of blood T cell repertoires in COVID-19. TCRdb's table, derived via immunoSEQ multiplex PCR, lists solely in-frame clones and lacks some. The sample has about 180,000 clones; approximately 78% are singletons. The sample was PBMCs or T cells enriched from blood (not recorded which). Every receptor here comes from a woman aged 45 to 65 who had recovered from COVID-19. The CDR3 runs from the conserved cysteine through the conserved F or W. The D gene is left open where the match is weak. The size of a clone is reported for some rows only, either as once, few or many, or as a class for expanded clones.

CDR3 protein: CAISEIPKQNLLDGYTF; D gene: -; clone size: -; V gene: TRBV10-3
CDR3 protein: CAISRDRGSREQYF; D gene: TRBD1; clone size: -; V gene: TRBV10-3
CDR3 protein: CAASGKNTGELFF; D gene: TRBD2; clone size: -; V gene: TRBV6-5
CDR3 protein: CASSQAGTGRDEQFF; D gene: TRBD1; clone size: once; V gene: TRBV3-1/TRBV3-2
CDR3 protein: CASSRWMGGDTGELFF; D gene: -; clone size: -; V gene: TRBV19
CDR3 protein: CASTSGQFRGQPQHF; D gene: -; clone size: -; V gene: TRBV28
CDR3 protein: CASSFRGTDTQYF; D gene: TRBD1; clone size: -; V gene: TRBV7-3
CDR3 protein: CASHTSGSYNEQFF; D gene: TRBD2; clone size: -; V gene: TRBV28
CDR3 protein: CASRTTGTGENGYTF; D gene: TRBD1; clone size: -; V gene: TRBV5-8
CDR3 protein: CASSIASASGELFF; D gene: -; clone size: -; V gene: TRBV19
CDR3 protein: CASSTGTPRGEQYF; D gene: -; clone size: few; V gene: TRBV5-1
CDR3 protein: CATSDPTSGRPGNEQFF; D gene: TRBD2; clone size: -; V gene: TRBV24-1
CDR3 protein: CASSVTSGSSYEQYF; D gene: TRBD2; clone size: -; V gene: TRBV5-1
CDR3 protein: CASSLGAGEAFF; D gene: -; clone size: -; V gene: TRBV5-6
CDR3 protein: CASKRGDQPQHF; D gene: -; clone size: -; V gene: TRBV28
CDR3 protein: CASSTSGSSYNEQFF; D gene: TRBD2; clone size: -; V gene: TRBV19
CDR3 protein: CASSPRTGAPEAFF; D gene: TRBD1; clone size: -; V gene: TRBV7-9
CDR3 protein: CASSLIGDRGRKTQYF; D gene: TRBD1; clone size: -; V gene: TRBV7-9
CDR3 protein: CASSLALTGGNTEAFF; D gene: TRBD1; clone size: -; V gene: TRBV7-9
CDR3 protein: CASRREGTDTQYF; D gene: -; clone size: -; V gene: TRBV27
CDR3 protein: CASRPPGFLGGEQYF; D gene: -; clone size: few; V gene: TRBV19
CDR3 protein: CASRRAGLSYNEQFF; D gene: TRBD2; clone size: once; V gene: TRBV6-5
CDR3 protein: CASSADILAKNIQYF; D gene: -; clone size: -; V gene: TRBV5-1
CDR3 protein: CASSLRDSLSPQTDTQYF; D gene: TRBD1; clone size: once; V gene: TRBV7-9
CDR3 protein: CASSLTTDNEQFF; D gene: -; clone size: -; V gene: TRBV7-3
CDR3 protein: CASSRDWVSTEAFF; D gene: -; clone size: -; V gene: TRBV7-8
CDR3 protein: CASKPQGVSYNEQFF; D gene: TRBD1; clone size: -; V gene: TRBV2
CDR3 protein: CASSLGRETYEQFF; D gene: -; clone size: few; V gene: TRBV7-2
CDR3 protein: CASSLAEIANYGYTF; D gene: -; clone size: -; V gene: TRBV5-6
CDR3 protein: CAISRLLGGVSTDTQYF; D gene: TRBD2; clone size: -; V gene: TRBV10-3
CDR3 protein: CASSFGQRYEQYF; D gene: -; clone size: -; V gene: TRBV7-2
CDR3 protein: CASSFRDTHQETQYF; D gene: -; clone size: -; V gene: TRBV11-2
CDR3 protein: CASSVAFSSYNEQFF; D gene: -; clone size: once; V gene: TRBV5-1
CDR3 protein: CASGLEDRGTQYF; D gene: -; clone size: -; V gene: TRBV12-5
CDR3 protein: CASSYPTGRSTGELFF; D gene: TRBD2; clone size: -; V gene: TRBV7-3
CDR3 protein: CASSHQGQGYGYTF; D gene: TRBD1; clone size: -; V gene: TRBV16
CDR3 protein: CASSLPWAGGSYEQYF; D gene: TRBD2; clone size: once; V gene: TRBV14
CDR3 protein: CASSSLSSLGDTIYF; D gene: -; clone size: -; V gene: TRBV27
CDR3 protein: CASSFDSWSSYEQYF; D gene: -; clone size: -; V gene: TRBV5-4
CDR3 protein: CASGEQGVTQYF; D gene: TRBD1; clone size: -; V gene: TRBV28
CDR3 protein: CASSPGRLDNSPLHF; D gene: -; clone size: -; V gene: TRBV6-5
CDR3 protein: CASSYSGDRQHRGAVF; D gene: -; clone size: -; V gene: TRBV7-3
CDR3 protein: CASSTYSYEQYF; D gene: -; clone size: -; V gene: TRBV14
CDR3 protein: CASRPQGRNTEAFF; D gene: TRBD1; clone size: -; V gene: TRBV28
CDR3 protein: CASSTGVVAQETQYF; D gene: -; clone size: -; V gene: TRBV19
CDR3 protein: CASSLRTSGTSTDTQYF; D gene: TRBD2; clone size: -; V gene: TRBV4-1
CDR3 protein: CASSPRRPGPRSGANVLTF; D gene: -; clone size: -; V gene: TRBV4-2
CDR3 protein: CASTPPTGATEAFF; D gene: TRBD1; clone size: -; V gene: TRBV28
CDR3 protein: CASSYSSGTRGVEQFF; D gene: TRBD2; clone size: -; V gene: TRBV6-5
CDR3 protein: CASERTGRAGELFF; D gene: -; clone size: -; V gene: TRBV6-5